The subject of this entry is one TCR beta chain. This sample was included in a study of glioma-infiltrating T cells after dendritic cell vaccination. Produced via immunoSEQ multiplex PCR; TCRdb's table is partial and in-frame only. The top ten hold 6% to 8.5% of the sample, which has tens of thousands of clones, around 83% seen once. The germline V and J ends were trimmed by 5 bases and 0 bases, with 15 bases remaining between them. The CDR3 is 16 amino acids. Germline V gene sequence: CDR1 SGHVS, CDR2 FQNEAQ. The time point: after dendritic cell vaccination, including at tumor progression/relapse. The receptor's source is a human donor with glioblastoma. This rearrangement joins TRBV7-8 to TRBJ2-3; weak D call: TRBD2 (5 bases). Sequences were derived from blood, sampled after dendritic cell vaccination. The CDR3 loop reads CASSREAPGSTDTQYF. The DNA of the CDR3 is TGTGCCAGCAGCCGAGAGGCCCCGGGGAGCACAGATACGCAGTATTTT.